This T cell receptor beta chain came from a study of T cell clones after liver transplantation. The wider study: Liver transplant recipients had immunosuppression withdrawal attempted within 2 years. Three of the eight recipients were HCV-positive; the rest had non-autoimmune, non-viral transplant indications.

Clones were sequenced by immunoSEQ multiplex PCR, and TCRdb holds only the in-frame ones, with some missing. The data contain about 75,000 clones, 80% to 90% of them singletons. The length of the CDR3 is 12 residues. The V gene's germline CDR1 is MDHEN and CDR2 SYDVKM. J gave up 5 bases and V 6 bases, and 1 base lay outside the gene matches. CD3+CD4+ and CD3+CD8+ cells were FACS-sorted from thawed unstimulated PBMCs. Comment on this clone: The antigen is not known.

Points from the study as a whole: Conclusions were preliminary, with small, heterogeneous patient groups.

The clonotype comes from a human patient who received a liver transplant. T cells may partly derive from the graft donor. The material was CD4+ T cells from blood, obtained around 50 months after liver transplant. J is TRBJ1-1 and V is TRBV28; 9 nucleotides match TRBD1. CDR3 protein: CASRTGGTEAFF. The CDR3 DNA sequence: TGTGCCAGCAGGACAGGGGGGACTGAAGCTTTCTTT.